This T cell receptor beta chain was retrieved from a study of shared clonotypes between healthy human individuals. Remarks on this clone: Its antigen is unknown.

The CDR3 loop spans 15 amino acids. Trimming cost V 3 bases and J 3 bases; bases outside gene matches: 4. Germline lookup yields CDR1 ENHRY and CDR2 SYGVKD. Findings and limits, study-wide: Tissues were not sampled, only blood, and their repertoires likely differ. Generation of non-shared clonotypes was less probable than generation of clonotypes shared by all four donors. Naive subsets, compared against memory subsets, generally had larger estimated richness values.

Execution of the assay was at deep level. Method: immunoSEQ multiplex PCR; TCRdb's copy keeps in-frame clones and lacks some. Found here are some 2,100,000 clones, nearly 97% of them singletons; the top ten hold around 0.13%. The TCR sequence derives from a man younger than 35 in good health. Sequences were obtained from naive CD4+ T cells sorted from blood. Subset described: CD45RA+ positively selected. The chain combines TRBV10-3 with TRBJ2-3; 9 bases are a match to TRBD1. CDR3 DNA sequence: TGTGCCATCAGTGATGGACAGGGGTTAACAGATACGCAGTATTTT. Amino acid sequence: CAISDGQGLTDTQYF.